The entry that follows covers one T cell receptor beta chain sequence. This sample is drawn from a study of blood T cell repertoires in COVID-19. Across the whole study: Sample material is recorded as cDNA or gDNA derived from T cells, B-cell-depleted T cells, or PBMCs.

Produced via immunoSEQ multiplex PCR; TCRdb's table is partial and in-frame only. The table includes 50,000 or so clones, 84% detected once. Sequencing used peripheral blood. The TCR was taken from a man aged 50 to 60 with acute or convalescent COVID-19.

The chain's CDR3 is CASSFASGGALNEQFF. The CDR3 DNA reads as TGTGCCAGCAGCTTTGCTAGCGGGGGGGCCTTGAATGAGCAGTTCTTC. The chain combines TRBV7-9 with TRBJ2-1, with 12 nucleotides matching TRBD2. Trimming at V came to 3 bases and at J to 7 bases, leaving 7 bases not matched to a gene. The CDR3 loop spans 16 amino acids. Germline values: CDR1 SEHNR, CDR2 FQNEAQ (reference sequence).